Listed below are T cell receptor beta chains from one sample, sequenced in a study of T cell repertoires in cytomegalovirus infection. TCRdb redid the calling of the reads with MiXCR, one entry per CDR3 protein. The sample includes roughly 760,000 distinct CDR3 sequences, 35% to 45% seen only once; the top ten take 2.5% to 3.5%. Source material: PBMCs. These TCRs come from a human donor in good health (CMV status not recorded). Some clones in this sample may be carry-over from other donors' samples. Both conserved end residues are part of each CDR3. D genes are given only for firm matches. Size values are once, few and many counts, or a class for expanded clones, and some rows have none.

cdr3_aa: CASRGGDRSSGANVLTF; cdr3_nt: TGTGCCAGCAGGGGGGGTGACAGGTCTTCTGGGGCCAACGTCCTGACTTTC; clone_size: NA; j_call: TRBJ2-6; d_call: NA; v_call: TRBV25-1
cdr3_aa: CSVAGGAFGANVLTF; cdr3_nt: TGCAGCGTTGCAGGGGGCGCTTTTGGGGCCAACGTCCTGACTTTC; clone_size: once; j_call: TRBJ2-6; d_call: TRBD1; v_call: TRBV29-1
cdr3_aa: CASSLFTGTGNTIYF; cdr3_nt: TGTGCCAGCAGCCTATTTACAGGGACTGGAAACACCATATATTTT; clone_size: once; j_call: TRBJ1-3; d_call: NA; v_call: TRBV5-6
cdr3_aa: CASRTGKASNQPQHF; cdr3_nt: TGTGCCAGCAGGACAGGGAAGGCAAGCAATCAGCCCCAGCATTTT; clone_size: few; j_call: TRBJ1-5; d_call: TRBD1; v_call: TRBV12-3/TRBV12-4
cdr3_aa: CATSRDVSANQPQHF; cdr3_nt: TGTGCCACCAGCAGAGATGTCTCGGCTAATCAGCCCCAGCATTTT; clone_size: NA; j_call: TRBJ1-5; d_call: NA; v_call: TRBV15
cdr3_aa: CASSSSPGKNTEAFF; cdr3_nt: TGTGCCAGCAGCTCCTCGCCAGGAAAAAACACTGAAGCTTTCTTT; clone_size: few; j_call: TRBJ1-1; d_call: NA; v_call: TRBV7-3
cdr3_aa: CASSLVGQRSNEAFF; cdr3_nt: TGTGCCAGCAGCTTAGTCGGGCAGAGGAGCAATGAAGCTTTCTTT; clone_size: once; j_call: TRBJ1-1; d_call: NA; v_call: TRBV11-1
cdr3_aa: CATSPLLSGAVRTYEQYF; cdr3_nt: TGTGCCACCAGCCCCCTCCTTAGCGGGGCGGTACGGACCTACGAGCAGTACTTC; clone_size: few; j_call: TRBJ2-7; d_call: TRBD2; v_call: TRBV15
cdr3_aa: CASSLGRAMNTEAFF; cdr3_nt: TGTGCCAGCAGCTTGGGCCGTGCTATGAACACTGAAGCTTTCTTT; clone_size: NA; j_call: TRBJ1-1; d_call: NA; v_call: TRBV11-2
cdr3_aa: CASSTDRTNEQFF; cdr3_nt: TGTGCTAGCAGTACCGACAGGACTAATGAGCAGTTCTTC; clone_size: NA; j_call: TRBJ2-1; d_call: NA; v_call: TRBV7-7
cdr3_aa: CASAPRGDEQFF; cdr3_nt: TGTGCCAGTGCCCCTAGGGGCGATGAGCAGTTCTTC; clone_size: NA; j_call: TRBJ2-1; d_call: NA; v_call: TRBV28
cdr3_aa: CASSDPGTGLPNYGYTF; cdr3_nt: TGTGCCAGCAGTGACCCCGGGACAGGGCTTCCTAACTATGGCTACACCTTC; clone_size: NA; j_call: TRBJ1-2; d_call: TRBD1; v_call: TRBV2
cdr3_aa: CASSPLAGISTDTQYF; cdr3_nt: TGTGCCAGCAGTCCCTTAGCGGGGATTAGCACAGATACGCAGTATTTT; clone_size: NA; j_call: TRBJ2-3; d_call: TRBD2; v_call: TRBV12-3/TRBV12-4
cdr3_aa: CASSPRVGLISMNTEAFF; cdr3_nt: TGTGCCAGCAGCCCTAGGGTAGGACTGATATCCATGAACACTGAAGCTTTCTTT; clone_size: many; j_call: TRBJ1-1; d_call: NA; v_call: TRBV7-8
cdr3_aa: CASSQEAGRTYEQYF; cdr3_nt: TGCGCCAGCAGCCAAGAGGCAGGAAGAACCTACGAGCAGTACTTC; clone_size: NA; j_call: TRBJ2-7; d_call: NA; v_call: TRBV4-1
cdr3_aa: CASVFGQGRTNTEAFF; cdr3_nt: TGTGCCAGCGTATTCGGACAGGGACGAACGAACACTGAAGCTTTCTTT; clone_size: many; j_call: TRBJ1-1; d_call: TRBD1; v_call: TRBV7-2
cdr3_aa: CASSLRSEYNEQFF; cdr3_nt: TGTGCCAGCAGTTTGAGGTCAGAATACAATGAGCAGTTCTTC; clone_size: NA; j_call: TRBJ2-1; d_call: NA; v_call: TRBV6-6
cdr3_aa: CASSPRRTTQETQYF; cdr3_nt: TGTGCCAGCAGCCCCAGACGGACTACCCAAGAGACCCAGTACTTC; clone_size: NA; j_call: TRBJ2-5; d_call: NA; v_call: TRBV5-4
cdr3_aa: CASSAAGEGDTQYF; cdr3_nt: TGTGCCAGCAGCGCTGCCGGGGAAGGAGATACGCAGTATTTT; clone_size: NA; j_call: TRBJ2-3; d_call: NA; v_call: TRBV12-3/TRBV12-4
cdr3_aa: CASSSPFRELFF; cdr3_nt: TGTGCCAGCAGCTCCCCCTTCAGGGAGCTGTTTTTT; clone_size: NA; j_call: TRBJ2-2; d_call: NA; v_call: TRBV7-2
cdr3_aa: CSATQGHEQYF; cdr3_nt: TGCAGTGCTACTCAGGGCCACGAGCAGTACTTC; clone_size: once; j_call: TRBJ2-7; d_call: NA; v_call: TRBV20-1
cdr3_aa: CASSYNGGAYNEQFF; cdr3_nt: TGTGCCAGCAGTTACAATGGGGGCGCCTACAATGAGCAGTTCTTC; clone_size: NA; j_call: TRBJ2-1; d_call: NA; v_call: TRBV6-2/TRBV6-3
cdr3_aa: CATNGPGQGTGANVLTF; cdr3_nt: TGTGCCACCAACGGCCCGGGACAGGGAACTGGGGCCAACGTCCTGACTTTC; clone_size: NA; j_call: TRBJ2-6; d_call: TRBD1; v_call: TRBV15
cdr3_aa: CATSDPRAGRGGNEQFF; cdr3_nt: TGTGCCACCAGTGATCCCAGAGCGGGCCGGGGGGGGAATGAGCAGTTCTTC; clone_size: NA; j_call: TRBJ2-1; d_call: TRBD2; v_call: TRBV24-1